The clone carrying this T cell receptor (beta chain) was seen a handful of times. Antigen specificity is unknown. This entry belongs to a study of T cell repertoires in cytomegalovirus infection. On the study more broadly: TCR beta signatures that were public indicated CMV infection and matching HLA type.

Study-wide results and caveats: The ex vivo response was dominated by HLA-C-restricted CMV-specific TCR beta clonotypes. Accumulated public TCR beta family frequency recognized individuals carrying CMV together with the relevant HLA.

TCRdb reprocessed the reads via MiXCR and lists one record per CDR3 protein. The sample includes approximately 500,000 distinct CDR3 sequences, approximately 15% of them seen just once. V dropped 3 bases and J dropped 0 bases, with 12 bases sitting between them. This CDR3 has 15 amino acids. Germline V CDR1 and CDR2: LNHDA, SQIVND (reference sequence). Sequenced material: CD8+ T cells from PBMCs. V and J are TRBV19 and TRBJ2-7; D unresolved. The TCR originated in a human donor in good health (CMV status not recorded). Some clones in this sample may be carry-over from other donors' samples. The CDR3 is CASSMVTSSSYEQYF. CDR3 DNA sequence: TGTGCCAGTAGTATGGTTACCTCAAGCTCCTACGAGCAGTACTTC.